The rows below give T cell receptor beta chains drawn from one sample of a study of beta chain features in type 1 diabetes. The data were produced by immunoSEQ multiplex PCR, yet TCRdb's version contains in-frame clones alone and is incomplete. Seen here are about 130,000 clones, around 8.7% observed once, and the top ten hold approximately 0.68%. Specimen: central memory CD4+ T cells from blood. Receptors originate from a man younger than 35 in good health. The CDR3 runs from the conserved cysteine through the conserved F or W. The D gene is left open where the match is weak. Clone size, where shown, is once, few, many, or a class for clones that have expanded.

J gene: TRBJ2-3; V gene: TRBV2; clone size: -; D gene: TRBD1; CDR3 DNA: TGTGCCAGCTTGGGACAGGGAAACACAGATACGCAGTATTTT; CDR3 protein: CASLGQGNTDTQYF
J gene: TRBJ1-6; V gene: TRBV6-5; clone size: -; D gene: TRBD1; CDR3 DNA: TGTGCCAGCAGTTACCAGCCGGGACAGGGGTATTCACCCCTCCACTTT; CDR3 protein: CASSYQPGQGYSPLHF
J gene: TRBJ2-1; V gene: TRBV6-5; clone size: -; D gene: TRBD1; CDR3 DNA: TGTGCCAGCAGGGGGACGACAGGGAATGAGCAGTTCTTC; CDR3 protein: CASRGTTGNEQFF
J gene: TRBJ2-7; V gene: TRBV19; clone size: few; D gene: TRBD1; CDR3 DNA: TGTGCCAGTAGTATAAGACAGGGGCCAGCCTACGAGCAGTACTTC; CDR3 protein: CASSIRQGPAYEQYF
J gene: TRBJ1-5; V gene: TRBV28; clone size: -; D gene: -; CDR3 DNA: TGTGCCACCCTAGAGACTGGCGGCAATCAGCCCCAGCATTTT; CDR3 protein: CATLETGGNQPQHF
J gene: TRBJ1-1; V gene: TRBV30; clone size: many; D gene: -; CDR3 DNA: TGTGCCTGGACCCCGAGGGGAGGGGCTGAAGCTTTCTTT; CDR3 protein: CAWTPRGGAEAFF
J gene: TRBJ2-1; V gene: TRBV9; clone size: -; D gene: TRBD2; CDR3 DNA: TGTGCCAGCAGCCCCGGACTAGCGGGGGAGGAGGAGCAGTTCTTC; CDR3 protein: CASSPGLAGEEEQFF
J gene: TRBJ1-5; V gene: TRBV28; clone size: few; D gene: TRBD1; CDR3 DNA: TGTGCCAGCAGTCCCCCGGGACAGGGTATCCAGCCCCAGCATTTT; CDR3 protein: CASSPPGQGIQPQHF
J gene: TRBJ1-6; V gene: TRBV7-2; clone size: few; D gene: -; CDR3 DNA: TGTGCCAGCATGACAGCGGGGGGCTATAATTCACCCCTCCACTTT; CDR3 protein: CASMTAGGYNSPLHF
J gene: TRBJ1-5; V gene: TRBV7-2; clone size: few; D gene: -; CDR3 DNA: TGTGCCAGCAGCCCATACCCGGGGGGCAATCAGCCCCAGCATTTT; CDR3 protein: CASSPYPGGNQPQHF
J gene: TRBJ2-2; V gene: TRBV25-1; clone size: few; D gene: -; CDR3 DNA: TGTGCCAGCAGGGAGAAGTACACCGGGGAGCTGTTTTTT; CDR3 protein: CASREKYTGELFF
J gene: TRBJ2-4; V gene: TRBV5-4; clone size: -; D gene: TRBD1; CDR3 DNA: TGTGCCAGCAGCACTACAGGGGTACTAGCCAAAAACATTCAGTACTTC; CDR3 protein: CASSTTGVLAKNIQYF
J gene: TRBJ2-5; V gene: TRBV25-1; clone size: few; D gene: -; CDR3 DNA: TGTGCCAGCAGTGGCCCCAGGGGAGAGACCCAGTACTTC; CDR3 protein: CASSGPRGETQYF
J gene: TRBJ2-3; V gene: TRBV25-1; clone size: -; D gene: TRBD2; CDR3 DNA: TGTGCCAGCAGTGATTGGGACTATTCCACAGATACGCAGTATTTT; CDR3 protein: CASSDWDYSTDTQYF
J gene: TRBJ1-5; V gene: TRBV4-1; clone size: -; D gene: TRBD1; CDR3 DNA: TGCGCCAGCAGCTATACAGGGGGCGGAGGCAATCAGCCCCAGCATTTT; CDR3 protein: CASSYTGGGGNQPQHF
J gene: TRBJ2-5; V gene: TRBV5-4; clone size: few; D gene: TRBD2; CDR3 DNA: TGTGCCAGCAGCTACGGACTAGCGGGGGGCCACCAAGAGACCCAGTACTTC; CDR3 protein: CASSYGLAGGHQETQYF
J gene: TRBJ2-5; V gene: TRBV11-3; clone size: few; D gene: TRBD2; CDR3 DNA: TGTGCCAGCAGCTTCCCCGGACTAGCGGGGGCCCAAGAGACCCAGTACTTC; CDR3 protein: CASSFPGLAGAQETQYF
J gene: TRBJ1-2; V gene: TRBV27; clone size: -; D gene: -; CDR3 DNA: TGTGCCAGCAGTCCCGCCCTAGGTGGCTACACCTTC; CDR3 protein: CASSPALGGYTF
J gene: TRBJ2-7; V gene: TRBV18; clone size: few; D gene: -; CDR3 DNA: TGTGCCAGCTCACCAAGCGAAGACTACGAGCAGTACTTC; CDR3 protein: CASSPSEDYEQYF
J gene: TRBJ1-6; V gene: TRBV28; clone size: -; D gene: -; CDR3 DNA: TGTGCCAGCGGGTTGACAGTTAATTCACCCCTCCACTTT; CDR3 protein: CASGLTVNSPLHF
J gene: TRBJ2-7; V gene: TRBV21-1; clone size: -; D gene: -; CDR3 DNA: TGTGCCAGCAGCATGCGCAGGGGAAAGTCCTACGAGCAGTACTTC; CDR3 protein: CASSMRRGKSYEQYF
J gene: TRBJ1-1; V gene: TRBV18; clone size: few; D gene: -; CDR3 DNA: TGTGCCAGCTCACCTTTATCGGGGGGAGAGGGTGAAGCTTTCTTT; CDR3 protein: CASSPLSGGEGEAFF
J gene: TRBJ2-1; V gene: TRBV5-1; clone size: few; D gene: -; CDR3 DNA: TGCGCCAGCAGCTTGGATCTTGGGGCCTCCTACAATGAGCAGTTCTTC; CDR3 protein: CASSLDLGASYNEQFF
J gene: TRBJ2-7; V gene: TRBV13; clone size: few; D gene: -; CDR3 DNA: TGTGCCAGCAGCTTAGGCCCGATGTTGGCAGCGGAGATAACTTACGAGCAGTACTTC; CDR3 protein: CASSLGPMLAAEITYEQYF
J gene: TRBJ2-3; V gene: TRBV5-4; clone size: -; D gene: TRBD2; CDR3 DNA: TGTGCCAGCAGCACCGACTCAACTAGCGGGGGGACCTTAACTGGCACGCAGTATTTT; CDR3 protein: CASSTDSTSGGTLTGTQYF
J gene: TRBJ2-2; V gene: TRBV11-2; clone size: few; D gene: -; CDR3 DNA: TGTGCCAGCAGCTTGCAGGGGCCCGGGGAGCTGTTTTTT; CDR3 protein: CASSLQGPGELFF
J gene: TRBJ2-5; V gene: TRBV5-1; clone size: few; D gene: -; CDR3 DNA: TGCGCCAGCACGCCGGAAGGTCGGGGGAGAGAGACCCAGTACTTC; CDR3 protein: CASTPEGRGRETQYF
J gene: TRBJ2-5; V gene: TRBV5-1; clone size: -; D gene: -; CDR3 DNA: TGCGCCAGCAGCTTGGAAGACAGCCAAGAGACCCAGTACTTC; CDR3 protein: CASSLEDSQETQYF
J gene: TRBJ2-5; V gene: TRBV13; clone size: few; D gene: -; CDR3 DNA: TGTGCCAGCAGCTTAGGTTTTGACTCGGGCAGGGTGATAGAGACCCAGTACTTC; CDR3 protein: CASSLGFDSGRVIETQYF
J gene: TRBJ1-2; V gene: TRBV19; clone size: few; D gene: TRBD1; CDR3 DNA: TGTGCCAGTAGTTCCGACAGGGTCGGGGGCTACACCTTC; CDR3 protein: CASSSDRVGGYTF
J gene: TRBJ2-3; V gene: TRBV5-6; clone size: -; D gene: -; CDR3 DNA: TGTGCCAGCAGCACTTGGGGGGGGCGTGGTACGCAGTATTTT; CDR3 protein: CASSTWGGRGTQYF
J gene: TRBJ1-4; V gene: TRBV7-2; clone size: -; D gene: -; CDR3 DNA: TGTGCCAGCAGCCCCCGAGGGCCCCCGGAAAAACTGTTTTTT; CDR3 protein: CASSPRGPPEKLFF
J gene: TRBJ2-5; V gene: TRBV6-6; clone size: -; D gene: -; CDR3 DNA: TGTGCCAGCAGTTACTCGACCGACTTAAACTTC; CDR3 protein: CASSYSTDLNF
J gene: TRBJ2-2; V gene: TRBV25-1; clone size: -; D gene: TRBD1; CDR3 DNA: TGTGCCAGCAGCGGGACAGCGGCCGGGGAGCTGTTTTTT; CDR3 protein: CASSGTAAGELFF
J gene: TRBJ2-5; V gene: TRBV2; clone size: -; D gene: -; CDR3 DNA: TGTGCCAGCAAAGCCAGGGTCTCACAAGAGACCCAGTACTTC; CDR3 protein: CASKARVSQETQYF
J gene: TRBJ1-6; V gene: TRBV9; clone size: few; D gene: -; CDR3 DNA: TGTGCCAGCAGCGTAGGCGACAACCTGCATTCACCCCTCCACTTT; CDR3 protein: CASSVGDNLHSPLHF
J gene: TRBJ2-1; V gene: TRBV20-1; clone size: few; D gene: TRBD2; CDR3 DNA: TGCAGTGCTAGGAGGGGGACTAGCGGTTTCTTC; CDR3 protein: CSARRGTSGFF
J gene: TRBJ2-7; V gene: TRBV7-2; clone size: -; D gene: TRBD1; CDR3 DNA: TGTGCCAGCAGCTCCGCGGGACAGGATTACGAGCAGTACTTC; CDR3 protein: CASSSAGQDYEQYF
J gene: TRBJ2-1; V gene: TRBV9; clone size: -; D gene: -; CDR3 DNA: TGTGCCAGCAGCGTACTGACAGACAATGAGCAGTTCTTC; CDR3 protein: CASSVLTDNEQFF
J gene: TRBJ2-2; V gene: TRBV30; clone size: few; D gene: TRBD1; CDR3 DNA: TGTGCCTCCGCACAGGGGTCGGGAAGAACCGGGGAGCTGTTTTTT; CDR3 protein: CASAQGSGRTGELFF